Listed here is a single T cell receptor beta chain. Its cognate antigen has yet to be identified. The record has no base qualities; no much larger clone is one base away. Genomic DNA was extracted with the Qiagen DNeasy kit from unsorted PBMCs and from negatively selected CD4+ and CD8+ fractions. TCR beta CDR3 regions were amplified by immunoSEQ multiplex PCR using primers annealing to V and J segments. Amplification bias was minimized using a synthetic immune receptor repertoire, and residual bias was removed computationally after sequencing. On the study's bioinformatics: Custom Python scripts were used to quantify repertoire diversity as the Shannon entropy index. The unsorted, CD4+ and CD8+ repertoires were each analyzed separately, with the exception of combined analyses, where CD4+ and CD8+ sequences were merged in silico. Clonal expansion was defined as at least a 2-fold frequency increase after treatment relative to C1D1, with a pseudocount of 0.5 for undetected baseline clones. Singleton clones were defined as clones with 0 or 1 copy at C1D1, and non-singleton clones were defined as clones with 2 or more copies. By matching protein sequences in sorted samples from the same patient, clones expanded in unsorted samples were annotated as CD4+, CD8+ or unknown. Wilcoxon tests on paired samples were used to test diversity changes from C1D1 to C4D1. In its TCRdb copy, this immuneACCESS table keeps in-frame sequences only and misses some clones. Where compared with another copy, unresolved V genes explain less than half of these, and the others have no known cause. V and J calls and clone size are given by that table; D and trimming were obtained from the DNA. The sample contains some 100,000 clones, about 92% of them found a single time. The ten largest make up less than 2% of the sample.

The data were obtained in a study of PD-1 blockade in classical Hodgkin lymphoma (dated by TCRdb to about 2020). Background on the whole study: Nivolumab dosing was 3 mg/kg intravenously every 2 weeks, continuing until either disease progression or unacceptable toxicity. A peripheral blood immune signature of response to PD-1 blockade in classical Hodgkin lymphoma was defined using TCR beta sequencing and CyTOF. Points the paper makes about the study in general: By C4D1, a significant rise was seen in CD4+ TCR diversity but not in CD8+ TCR diversity (p=0.0027 vs p=0.16), and the rise was most apparent among complete responders (p=0.02). Among trial patients, those achieving complete response had baseline diversity similar to that of newly diagnosed patients, while diversity was significantly lower in partial responders and progressors. The study was restricted to a single clinical trial cohort, and the causes of repertoire differences, possibly disease activity or prior therapy, were left undefined. Baseline TCR diversity was reported to be lower in newly diagnosed patients than in healthy donors and to be lower still in relapsed/refractory patients. Lower diversity was observed in patients in whom nivolumab was started less than 1 year after ASCT, and these patients were excluded from later analyses so that confounding by immune reconstitution would be avoided.

The time point label of this sample denotes: cycle 4 day 1 (C4D1), after 6 weeks of nivolumab. Every trial patient had relapsed after autologous stem cell transplantation, and cohorts A, B and C differed in prior brentuximab vedotin exposure. The trial cohort was composed of around 60 patients with relapsed/refractory classical Hodgkin lymphoma, for whom complete response, partial response or progressive disease was recorded as best overall response. Trial patients were treated with single-agent nivolumab in the multi-cohort phase II CheckMate 205 trial. An independent review committee assessed best overall response by applying the 2007 International Working Group response criteria. Trial PBMCs were collected just before the start of nivolumab (C1D1) and during therapy at cycle 2 day 1 and cycle 4 day 1. Peripheral blood was collected in 8 mL Vacutainer Cell Preparation Tubes, from which PBMCs were isolated by centrifugation and then cryopreserved.

From cysteine to phenylalanine, the CDR3 is 15 amino acids long. Of the read, only the CDR3 DNA is kept; its 45 bases are in frame from base 1. CDR1 MGHRA and CDR2 YSYEKL are derived from the germline V gene. Unmatched junction bases come to 4, with V trimmed by 1 base and J by 3 bases. The clonotype originates from a human donor with classical Hodgkin lymphoma. The source was peripheral blood mononuclear cells (PBMCs), collected before the fourth cycle of nivolumab. Recombination linked TRBV4-1 to TRBJ2-3, with 7 bases matching TRBD1. The sequenced DNA: TGCGCCAGCAGCCAAGTGGGACAGAGAACAGATACGCAGTATTTT. Its protein product is CASSQVGQRTDTQYF.